This TCR beta chain stems from a study of blood T cells in healthy people across ages. A J-beta primer mix and a sample-barcoded 5' primer were used in a second PCR of about 6 to 12 cycles. TCRdb processed the 5' RACE reads anew with MiXCR; each CDR3 protein has one entry. Of about 1.1 million distinct CDR3 sequences in the sample, around two fifths were seen once. Study conclusions and caveats: Unsorted PBMCs blocked a conclusive comparison of naive and antigen-experienced cells.

The CDR3 covers 17 residues. V was clipped by 3 bases and J by 0 bases; unmatched bases: 6. The germline gives CDR1 SGDLS, CDR2 YYNGEE. Regarding this clonotype: Antigen specificity is unknown.

This receptor was taken from a man aged 18-30 years in good health. V usage is TRBV9 and J usage is TRBJ1-6; 7 bases fit TRBD1. Material: blood. CDR3 sequence reads: CASSAGQVSSYNSPLHF. CDR3 sequence (DNA): TGTGCCAGCAGCGCTGGACAGGTTAGCTCCTATAATTCACCCCTCCACTTT.